Presented here are 9 T cell receptor beta chains from one specimen sequenced in a study of cytomegalovirus exposure and HLA in healthy donors. Primers: 60 Vbeta forward and 13 Jbeta reverse. The protocol was immunoSEQ multiplex PCR, while the TCRdb copy is restricted to in-frame clones and leaves out a portion. The table includes 150,000 to 200,000 clones, 75% to 85% detected once. The sequenced sample consisted of PBMCs. The source of these receptors is a woman aged 45-65 years in good health and CMV-seronegative.

This sequence joins TRBV2 and TRBJ1-4; 7 bases are shared with TRBD1. V shed 6 bases, J shed 8 bases, and the junction held 9 bases outside the gene matches. Germline CDR1 and CDR2: SNHLY and FYNNEI. The CDR3 loop spans 14 amino acids. The CDR3 protein is CASRGTASEEKLFF. The DNA for the CDR3 is TGTGCCAGCAGGGGGACAGCGAGCGAGGAAAAACTGTTTTTT.

The chain recombines TRBV19 with TRBJ2-3, with TRBD2 as a possible D gene (5 bases). The CDR3 consists of 14 residues. V was shortened by 1 base and J by 6 bases, with 11 bases between the two germline ends. The germline CDR1 and CDR2 sequences are LNHDA and SQIVND (reference sequence). The CDR3 DNA reads TGTGCCAGTAGTATAGGTAGCGTAGTGGATACGCAGTATTTT. It yields the protein CASSIGSVVDTQYF. Combining the CDR3 with reference TRBV19 and TRBJ2-3 gives the whole variable domain DGGITQSPKYLFRKEGQNVTLSCEQNLNHDAMYWYRQDPGQGLRLIYYSQIVNDFQKGDIAEGYSVSREKKESFPLTVTSAQKNPTAFYLCASSIGSVVDTQYFGPGTRLTVL.

The V call is TRBV28, the J call TRBJ2-7, with 9 bases lining up with TRBD1. Germline V gene lookup returns CDR1 MDHEN and CDR2 SYDVKM. This CDR3 region has 17 residues. The V gene end was trimmed by 5 bases and the J gene end by 6 bases; junction bases not matched to a gene: 17. The CDR3 DNA sequence: TGTGCCAGCAGTCCCCAAAGAGCGACCGGGACAGGGTCCGAGCAGTACTTC. Protein sequence: CASSPQRATGTGSEQYF.

This chain links TRBV5-1 with TRBJ2-3; TRBD2 agrees at 10 bases. CDR3 length equals 15 residues. The trim removed 0 bases at V and 3 bases at J, leaving 1 base unmatched. Germline V gene sequence: CDR1 SGHRS, CDR2 YFSETQ. The DNA for the CDR3 is TGCGCCAGCAGCTTGGCTAGCGGGGGAACAGATACGCAGTATTTT. It codes for CASSLASGGTDTQYF. Combining the CDR3 with reference TRBV5-1 and TRBJ2-3 gives the whole variable domain KAGVTQTPRYLIKTRGQQVTLSCSPISGHRSVSWYQQTPGQGLQFLFEYFSETQRNKGNFPGRFSGRQFSNSRSEMNVSTLELGDSALYLCASSLASGGTDTQYFGPGTRLTVL.

This clone was counted once. This chain connects TRBV9 to TRBJ1-3; tentatively, D is TRBD1 (6 bases). Germline V gene sequence: CDR1 SGDLS, CDR2 YYNGEE. V lost 1 base and J 1 base, leaving 6 bases between the germline ends. This CDR3 has 14 amino acids. CDR3 amino acids: CASSVQGSGNTIYF. The CDR3 DNA reads as TGTGCCAGCAGCGTACAGGGGTCTGGAAACACCATATATTTT.

About this clone: An end of the junction does not agree with germline; a read error may underlie this. V is TRBV7-7 and J is TRBJ2-5, with D tentatively TRBD2 (6 bases). The CDR3 is 16 amino acids. Germline assignment: CDR1 SSHAT and CDR2 FNYEAQ (reference sequence). The CDR3 is CASSRGHGGSQETQYF. The CDR3 DNA follows: TGTGCTAGCAGCCGAGGGCACGGGGGATCCCAAGAGACCCAGTACTTC. Combining the CDR3 with reference TRBV7-7 and TRBJ2-5 gives the whole variable domain GAGVSQSPRYKVTKRGQDVTLRCDPISSHATLYWYQQALGQGPEFLTYFNYEAQPDKSGLPSDRFSAERPEGSISTLTIQRTEQRDSAMYRCASSRGHGGSQETQYFGPGTRLLVL.

The chain has TRBV6-5 and TRBJ1-2; 7 bases fit TRBD1. Germline-derived CDR1 and CDR2 are MNHEY and SVGAGI. This CDR3 contains 12 residues. V was pared by 6 bases and J by 6 bases, with 4 bases of the junction left unmatched. Written as DNA, the CDR3 is TGTGCCAGCAGGACAGGGTTTGATGGCTACACCTTC. Protein sequence: CASRTGFDGYTF.

V gene TRBV11-2 combines with J gene TRBJ2-1; 7 positions agree with TRBD2. Per germline, CDR1 SGHAT and CDR2 FQNNGV. This CDR3 region has 15 residues. The V and J ends lost 4 bases and 8 bases, in that order; junction bases with no gene match: 11. The CDR3 DNA sequence: TGTGCCAGCAGCTCTCGAGCGGGAAAGGATTATGAGCAGTTCTTC. As protein: CASSSRAGKDYEQFF.

The V gene is TRBV5-5, the J gene TRBJ1-2, with D unclear. V lost 2 bases and J 1 base, leaving 9 bases between the germline ends. Germline CDR1 SGHKS, CDR2 YYEKEE (reference sequence). The CDR3 consists of 14 residues. CDR3 region: CASSFRNYNYGYTF. The CDR3 nucleotides are TGTGCCAGCAGCTTTCGAAACTATAACTATGGCTACACCTTC.